This T cell receptor beta chain was sequenced for a study of Graves' ophthalmopathy and Graves' hyperthyroidism. The authors amplified TCR beta CDR3 regions from RNA transcripts. First-round RT-PCR used HTBI primers; second-round multiplex PCR followed. MiXCR was run by TCRdb on the multiplex PCR reads, yielding one entry per CDR3 protein. The data hold 400,000 or so distinct CDR3 sequences, with 15% observed a single time. The starting material, about 9.5 ml of fresh peripheral blood, provided the PBMCs. Findings of the study overall: Most expanded clonotypes from thyroid (those above 0.001 frequency) were also found in blood.

Details on this clonotype: The antigen remains unidentified. An end of the junction does not agree with germline; a read error may underlie this.

The sequence derives from a woman younger than 35 with stable Graves' hyperthyroidism. Sequencing was carried out using peripheral blood.

In DNA, the CDR3 is TGTGCCAGCAGTCCCACTCCACCGAGGACTGGAGCTTGCTTT. Translation: CASSPTPPRTGACF. This chain links TRBV12-3 or TRBV12-4 with TRBJ1-1; no reliable D call. CDR3 length: 14 residues.